These T cell receptor beta chains were read from a single sample in a study of beta chain features in type 1 diabetes. Some clones are missing from TCRdb's copy, which holds only in-frame ones; the method was immunoSEQ multiplex PCR. The sample includes 150,000 to 200,000 clones, 50% to 70% of them seen just once. The sample taken for sequencing was naive CD4+ T cells from blood. These receptors were collected from a man aged 25-45 years with type 1 diabetes. The CDR3 runs from the conserved cysteine through the conserved F or W. A D gene is named only where the DNA matches it firmly. Clone size is given for some rows only: seen once, a few or many times, or a class if the clone is expanded.

CDR3nt,CDR3aa,d_gene,j_gene,v_gene,abundance
TGTGCCAGCTCACCAAACAGGGCCGCAGATACGCAGTATTTT,CASSPNRAADTQYF,-,TRBJ2-3,TRBV18,-
TGCAGCGTTGCCGAGGGGGCCGGCTACACCTTC,CSVAEGAGYTF,TRBD1,TRBJ1-2,TRBV29-1,once
TGTGCCAGCAGTGAAGCAGGGGCCGAGGGGACCCAGTACTTC,CASSEAGAEGTQYF,-,TRBJ2-5,TRBV2,-
TGCGCCAGCGGAGCTTCGTACGGGGGCACAGATACGCAGTATTTT,CASGASYGGTDTQYF,-,TRBJ2-3,TRBV5-1,-
TGTGCCAGCAGCCTGATATACGAGCAGTACTTC,CASSLIYEQYF,-,TRBJ2-7,TRBV11-2,once
TGTGCCAGCAGCGTAGTGTCAGGGAGGCCCTACAATGAGCAGTTCTTC,CASSVVSGRPYNEQFF,-,TRBJ2-1,TRBV9,-
TGCAGCGTCGACCTGGAAGGAGGAGATACGCAGTATTTT,CSVDLEGGDTQYF,-,TRBJ2-3,TRBV29-1,once
TGTGCCAGCAGCACGGGACAGTACAATGAGCAGTTCTTC,CASSTGQYNEQFF,TRBD1,TRBJ2-1,TRBV7-8,-
TGTGCCAGCAGCTCGCGAAACACTGACAGTGCGAATGAGCAGTTCTTC,CASSSRNTDSANEQFF,-,TRBJ2-1,TRBV7-9,-
TGCAGCGCTGCCAGGGACTTGAACACTGAAGCTTTCTTT,CSAARDLNTEAFF,-,TRBJ1-1,TRBV29-1,-
TGCAGCGCCATCGGACAGGGGTCGAACACTGAAGCTTTCTTT,CSAIGQGSNTEAFF,TRBD1,TRBJ1-1,TRBV29-1,-
TGCAGCGGGGACCGACAGGGGATGAACACTGAAGCTTTCTTT,CSGDRQGMNTEAFF,TRBD1,TRBJ1-1,TRBV29-1,-
TGTGCCTGGAGTGTGGTCCCCAGACGAAACACCATATATTTT,CAWSVVPRRNTIYF,-,TRBJ1-3,TRBV30,few
TGTGCCAGCAGTCCCGGACAGAATGAGCAGTTCTTC,CASSPGQNEQFF,-,TRBJ2-1,TRBV27,-
TGTGCCAGCAGTGGGAGAGACAATGAGCAGTTCTTC,CASSGRDNEQFF,-,TRBJ2-1,TRBV6-5,once
TGTGCCAGCAGCCCCGAGGGAAGAGGGGGCCTGTCACCCCTCCACTTT,CASSPEGRGGLSPLHF,TRBD1,TRBJ1-6,TRBV9,-
TGTGCCTGGAGATTGACAGGCACCCACTACGAGCAGTACTTC,CAWRLTGTHYEQYF,-,TRBJ2-7,TRBV30,-
TGCAGCGTCGGGGCGCGGGACTACGAGCAGTACTTC,CSVGARDYEQYF,-,TRBJ2-7,TRBV29-1,-
TGTGCCGGTGGATCTTGGGACCGTACCTACAATGAGCAGTTCTTC,CAGGSWDRTYNEQFF,-,TRBJ2-1,TRBV30,few
TGCAGCGTTGAAGATCAGGTCAGGGGATACGAGCAGTACTTC,CSVEDQVRGYEQYF,-,TRBJ2-7,TRBV29-1,-
TGCGCCAGCAGCCAAGCCTGGAGAGAGACCCAGTACTTC,CASSQAWRETQYF,-,TRBJ2-5,TRBV4-3,few
TGCAGCGTTGAGAGGCAGGGTTGGGAAGCTTTCTTT,CSVERQGWEAFF,-,TRBJ1-1,TRBV29-1,-
TGTGCCAGCAGCTCATTTACAGGGATCAATCAGCCCCAGCATTTT,CASSSFTGINQPQHF,-,TRBJ1-5,TRBV7-8,-
TGCGCCAGCAGCCCGGACGGATACTATGGCTACACCTTC,CASSPDGYYGYTF,-,TRBJ1-2,TRBV10-1,-
TGTGCCAGCAGCCTTCAGCGGGGGGTTCTTGATACGCAGTATTTT,CASSLQRGVLDTQYF,TRBD2,TRBJ2-3,TRBV27,few
TGTGCCAGCAGCCCTCAGATAAGCGCCTACGAGCAGTACTTC,CASSPQISAYEQYF,-,TRBJ2-7,TRBV11-2,-
TGTGCCTGGAGTGGACAGTATGGCTACACCTTC,CAWSGQYGYTF,-,TRBJ1-2,TRBV30,-
TGTGCCAGCTCCCCACCCGGGTCCGGGGAGCTGTTTTTT,CASSPPGSGELFF,-,TRBJ2-2,TRBV18,-
TGTGCCAGCAACCGGGACGGCTACAATGAGCAGTTCTTC,CASNRDGYNEQFF,-,TRBJ2-1,TRBV9,-
TGTGCCAGCAGTTTATACCGCCAGTCCTACGAGCAGTACTTC,CASSLYRQSYEQYF,-,TRBJ2-7,TRBV27,-
TGTGCCAGCAGCGTGGACAGGGGGCGAGAGACCCAGTACTTC,CASSVDRGRETQYF,TRBD1,TRBJ2-5,TRBV7-2,few
TGCGCCAGCAGCCAAGTTGGTGGGCAAGAGACCCAGTACTTC,CASSQVGGQETQYF,-,TRBJ2-5,TRBV4-3,few
TGTGCCAGCAGCTTAGCCCCTGGAGGGGGCAACCAAGAGACCCAGTACTTC,CASSLAPGGGNQETQYF,-,TRBJ2-5,TRBV7-8,-
TGTGCCTGGAGTGTATTAAGTCTTAACTATGGCTACACCTTC,CAWSVLSLNYGYTF,-,TRBJ1-2,TRBV30,few
TGTGCCAGTCGGGGACTAGCTGGAAACATTCAGTACTTC,CASRGLAGNIQYF,TRBD2,TRBJ2-4,TRBV14,-
TGCGCCAGCAGCCCCGGGACTATCACAGATACGCAGTATTTT,CASSPGTITDTQYF,TRBD2,TRBJ2-3,TRBV5-1,once
TGCAGCGTTGCTCTTAGCAGGGGTTTCACAGATACGCAGTATTTT,CSVALSRGFTDTQYF,-,TRBJ2-3,TRBV29-1,-
TGTGCCTGGAGTAACAGGGCGGATTCACCCCTCCACTTT,CAWSNRADSPLHF,-,TRBJ1-6,TRBV30,once
TGTGCCAGCAGCGTAACTGGGGCGTCAGGGGCCAACGTCCTGACTTTC,CASSVTGASGANVLTF,-,TRBJ2-6,TRBV9,-
TGTGCCTGGATTCTTCATACAGGTGCTGAAGCTTTCTTT,CAWILHTGAEAFF,-,TRBJ1-1,TRBV30,-
TGTGCCTGGGAGTTGGGAGCTAACTATGGCTACACCTTC,CAWELGANYGYTF,-,TRBJ1-2,TRBV30,-
TGTGCCAGCAGTGAACACTCGAACACCGGGGAGCTGTTTTTT,CASSEHSNTGELFF,-,TRBJ2-2,TRBV2,few
TGTGCCAGCAGCGTAGGGTTGTCAGGGGGACTACCATCCGACAATGAGCAGTTCTTC,CASSVGLSGGLPSDNEQFF,-,TRBJ2-1,TRBV9,-
TGTGCCAGCATTCCCTCTCCGGGACAGGGAAGGAATGAGCAGTTCTTC,CASIPSPGQGRNEQFF,TRBD1,TRBJ2-1,TRBV25-1,-
TGTGCCAGCAGAGAGGGACAGGGATACAATGAGCAGTTCTTC,CASREGQGYNEQFF,TRBD1,TRBJ2-1,TRBV28,few
TGTGCCAGCAGCGTAGATCCAAAAGGGAACATTCAGTACTTC,CASSVDPKGNIQYF,-,TRBJ2-4,TRBV9,-
TGTGCCAGCTCCACCGTGGGGGGGACCCAGTACTTC,CASSTVGGTQYF,-,TRBJ2-5,TRBV9,few
TGTGCCAGCAGCTTAGAAGGGATGGTTGGTTACGAGCAGTACTTC,CASSLEGMVGYEQYF,-,TRBJ2-7,TRBV7-2,-
TGTGCCAGCAGCGTAGGGATGGCTAGCGGGGGATACAATGAGCAGTTCTTC,CASSVGMASGGYNEQFF,TRBD2,TRBJ2-1,TRBV9,-
TGCAGCGTTGTCCGGGGGGCCTACGAGCAGTACTTC,CSVVRGAYEQYF,TRBD2,TRBJ2-7,TRBV29-1,few
TGTGCCAGCAGTTCCGCCCACAGGGAGTACCAAGAGACCCAGTACTTC,CASSSAHREYQETQYF,-,TRBJ2-5,TRBV6-6,-
TGTGCCAGCAGCTCCCTCACGAACACTGAAGCTTTCTTT,CASSSLTNTEAFF,-,TRBJ1-1,TRBV9,-
TGTGCCATCTCTGGACAGCAGCAAGAGACCCAGTACTTC,CAISGQQQETQYF,-,TRBJ2-5,TRBV10-3,few
TGTGCCAGCAATGTCCGGGAAAGGGGGACCCAGTACTTC,CASNVRERGTQYF,-,TRBJ2-5,TRBV2,few
TGTGCCAGCAGCGTAGCTACAGACAGGGCGGGCACAGATACGCAGTATTTT,CASSVATDRAGTDTQYF,TRBD1,TRBJ2-3,TRBV9,-
TGCAGCTTCCGACAGGGGGTGAATTCACCCCTCCACTTT,CSFRQGVNSPLHF,TRBD1,TRBJ1-6,TRBV29-1,-
TGCAGCGTCCGACTAGCGGGGGAGACCCAGTACTTC,CSVRLAGETQYF,TRBD2,TRBJ2-5,TRBV29-1,-